This T cell receptor (beta chain) came from a study of cytomegalovirus exposure and HLA in healthy donors. Study conclusions and caveats: It was taken for granted in presence/absence analyses that sequencing depth across donors was roughly uniform. Productive status was seen about 90% or about 30% of the time for most TCR beta V segments in an earlier analysis. The study reported that TCR beta sequences accurately predicted HLA-A and HLA-B alleles in most subjects. It was reported in a later analysis that an Asian-associated ancestry cluster showed fewer N-insertions than the roughly 620-donor mean.

Researchers ran the PCR with 60 Vbeta and 13 Jbeta primers. Using immunoSEQ multiplex PCR, the repertoire was profiled, and TCRdb retains in-frame clones only, with some absent. The sample records about 160,000 clones, approximately 80% being singletons. A note on this clone: Its matching antigen is unknown.

This TCR was recovered from a man in his late teens or twenties in good health and CMV-seropositive. Sequencing was carried out using PBMCs.

CDR3 sequence reads: CASSPGMETQYF. The CDR3 nucleotides read TGTGCCAGCAGCCCAGGGATGGAGACCCAGTACTTC. The chain recombines TRBV11-2 with TRBJ2-5; the D gene is possibly TRBD1 (5 bases). The CDR3 runs 12 residues. V dropped 5 bases and J dropped 5 bases, with 9 bases sitting between them. Germline lookup yields CDR1 SGHAT and CDR2 FQNNGV.